A single sample gave rise to the 3 T cell receptor beta chains below, sequenced in a study of T cells in Graves' hyperthyroidism and ophthalmopathy. It was RNA transcripts that yielded the amplified TCR beta CDR3 regions. Using the HTBI primer set, a first-round RT-PCR was run on the TCR CDR3. MiXCR was run by TCRdb on the multiplex PCR reads, yielding one entry per CDR3 protein. The sample lists about 640,000 distinct CDR3 sequences, roughly 14% seen once, with about 12% in the top ten. Sequencing was carried out using blood. The receptors come from a woman aged 45-65 years with Graves' ophthalmopathy.

This chain uses TRBV12-3 or TRBV12-4 with TRBJ1-3; no firm D call. The V gene lost 7 bases and the J gene lost 0 bases, with 13 bases spanning the gap. The CDR3 extends over 15 amino acids. The CDR3 is CASNPPWGSGNTIYF. DNA for the CDR3: TGTGCCAGCAATCCCCCCTGGGGCTCTGGAAACACCATATATTTT.

In this sample, this clonotype turned up a few times. The chain has TRBV4-3 and TRBJ2-3; possible D gene TRBD2, 5 bases. Trimming removed 4 bases at V and 4 bases at J, with 15 bases between. Germline-derived CDR1 and CDR2 are LGHNA and YSLEER. The CDR3 totals 15 residues. This chain's CDR3 is CASSRGVAVADTQYF. In DNA, the CDR3 is TGCGCCAGCAGCCGGGGAGTCGCTGTTGCAGATACGCAGTATTTT.

The V call is TRBV3-1, the J call TRBJ2-5; the match to TRBD2 covers 9 bases. Germline CDR1 is LGHDT and CDR2 is YNNKEL (reference sequence). Trimming at V came to 10 bases and at J to 4 bases, leaving 10 bases not matched to a gene. This CDR3 is built from 14 residues. The CDR3 spells CATAGGRAGETQYF. The CDR3 DNA is TGTGCCACAGCCGGCGGGAGGGCCGGAGAGACCCAGTACTTC.